This entry describes one T cell receptor beta chain. The sample comes from a study of T cell changes during pregnancy in multiple sclerosis. V lost 1 base, J lost 6 bases, and 5 bases stayed unmatched. Germline loops: CDR1 SGHRS, CDR2 YFSETQ. The CDR3 has 15 amino acids. This table comes from immunoSEQ multiplex PCR, and its TCRdb copy is limited to in-frame clones, with some not included. The table lists approximately 36,000 clones, around 93% of them singletons. This TCR was recovered from a female donor with multiple sclerosis, enrolled in a pregnancy study. The specimen comprised CD4+ T cells from peripheral blood mononuclear cells, sampled in the first trimester of pregnancy. The chain recombines TRBV5-1 with TRBJ2-3; 10 bases are shared with TRBD2. The CDR3 spells CASSLRGLAMDTQYF. CDR3 nucleotide sequence: TGCGCCAGCAGCTTGAGGGGACTAGCGATGGATACGCAGTATTTT.